This T cell receptor (beta chain) was profiled in a study of OX40 agonist ivuxolimab in advanced cancers. The assay was immunoSEQ multiplex PCR, and TCRdb's table has in-frame clones only and misses some. The profile shows under 85,000 clones, 87% of them singletons. Germline V gives CDR1 MDHEN, CDR2 SYDVKM. The CDR3 covers 16 residues. V lost 2 bases, J lost 5 bases, and 8 bases stayed unmatched. The sample in question was CD4+ or CD8+ T cells sorted from blood, obtained in a trial of the OX40 agonist ivuxolimab. This receptor was identified in an adult with an advanced solid tumor such as melanoma, head and neck, liver or kidney cancer. V and J are TRBV28 and TRBJ2-7; 11 nucleotides line up with TRBD2. CDR3 sequence reads: CASSLAGLAGGNEQYF. The CDR3 coding sequence is TGTGCCAGCAGTTTAGCCGGTCTAGCGGGAGGAAACGAGCAGTACTTC.